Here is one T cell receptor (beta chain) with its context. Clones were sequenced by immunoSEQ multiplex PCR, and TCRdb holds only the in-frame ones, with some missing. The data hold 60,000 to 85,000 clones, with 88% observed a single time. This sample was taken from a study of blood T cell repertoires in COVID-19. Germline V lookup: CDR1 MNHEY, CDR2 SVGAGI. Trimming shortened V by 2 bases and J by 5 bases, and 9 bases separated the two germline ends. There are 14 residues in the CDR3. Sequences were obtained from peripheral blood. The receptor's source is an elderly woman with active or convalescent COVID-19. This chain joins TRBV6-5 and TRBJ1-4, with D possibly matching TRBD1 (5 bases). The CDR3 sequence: CASSYRRGNEKLFF. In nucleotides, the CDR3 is TGTGCCAGCAGTTACCGGCGGGGGAATGAAAAACTGTTTTTT.